This TCR beta chain was recorded in a study of cytomegalovirus exposure and HLA in healthy donors. Study as a whole: Later analysis reported that the 110 or so validation repertoires shared the platform of the approximately 670 first-cohort repertoires.

Study results and limitations: Subsequent analysis revealed that first-cohort TCR clusters tended to co-occur in the 130 or so validation repertoires. High specificity and sensitivity for cytomegalovirus status were reported for the classifier.

The assay was immunoSEQ multiplex PCR, and TCRdb's table has in-frame clones only and misses some. The table includes fewer than 150,000 clones, roughly 79% detected once. The CDR3 is 13 amino acids. The germline V gene encodes CDR1 MRHNA and CDR2 SNTAGT. Between the trimmed V and J ends, which lost 7 bases and 5 bases, there was a span of 15 bases. On this clone itself: No antigen is known for it.

Separate from the roughly 700-subject first cohort was the approximately 130-subject validation cohort, to which the donors belonged. The V call is TRBV6-4, the J call TRBJ2-7, with a weak D call TRBD1 (7 bases). The sequenced material came from PBMCs. This clonotype was sampled from a man aged 25-45 years in good health and CMV-seropositive. The CDR3, as DNA: TGTGCCAGCACGACTAGGGGGCCGGACGAGCAGTACTTC. Encoded protein: CASTTRGPDEQYF.